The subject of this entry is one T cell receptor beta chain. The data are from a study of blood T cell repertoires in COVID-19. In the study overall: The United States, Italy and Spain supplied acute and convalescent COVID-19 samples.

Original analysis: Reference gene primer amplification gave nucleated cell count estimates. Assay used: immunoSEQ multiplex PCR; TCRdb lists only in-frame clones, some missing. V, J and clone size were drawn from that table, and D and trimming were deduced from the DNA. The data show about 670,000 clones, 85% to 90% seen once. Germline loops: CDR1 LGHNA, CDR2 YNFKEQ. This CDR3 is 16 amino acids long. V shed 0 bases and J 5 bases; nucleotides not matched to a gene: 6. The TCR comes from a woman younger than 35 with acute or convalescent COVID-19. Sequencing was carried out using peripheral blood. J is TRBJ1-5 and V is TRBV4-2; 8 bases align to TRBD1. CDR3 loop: CASSQDSGRGHQPQHF. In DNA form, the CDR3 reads TGTGCCAGCAGCCAAGATTCGGGCAGGGGGCATCAGCCCCAGCATTTT.